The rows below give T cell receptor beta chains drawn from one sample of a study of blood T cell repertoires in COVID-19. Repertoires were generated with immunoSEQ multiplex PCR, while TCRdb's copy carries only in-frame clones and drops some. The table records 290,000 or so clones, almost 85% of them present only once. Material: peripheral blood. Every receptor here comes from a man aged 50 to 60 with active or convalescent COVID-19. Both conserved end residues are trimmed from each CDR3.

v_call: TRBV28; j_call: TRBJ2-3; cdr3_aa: ASSPLAEVGELY
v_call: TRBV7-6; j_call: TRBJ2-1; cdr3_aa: ASSLDGASYNEQF
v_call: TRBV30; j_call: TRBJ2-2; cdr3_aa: AWSRGAPGLAGGIGELF
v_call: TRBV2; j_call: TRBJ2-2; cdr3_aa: ASSGGTGAGELF
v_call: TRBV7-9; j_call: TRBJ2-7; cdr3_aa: ASSLAGMAGSDEQY
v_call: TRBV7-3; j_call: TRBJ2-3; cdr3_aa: ASSPNSGTDTQY
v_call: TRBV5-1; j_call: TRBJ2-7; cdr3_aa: ASSSSSGRDEQY
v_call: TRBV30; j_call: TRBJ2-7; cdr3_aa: AWSSRSSYEQY
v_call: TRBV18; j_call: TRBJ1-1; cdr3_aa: ASSPDRVGTEAF
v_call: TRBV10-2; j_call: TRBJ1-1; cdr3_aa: ASTAGFMNTEAF
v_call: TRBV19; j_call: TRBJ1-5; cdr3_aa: ASSIGQGARRNQPQH
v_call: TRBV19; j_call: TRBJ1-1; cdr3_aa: ASSIGGGNTEAF
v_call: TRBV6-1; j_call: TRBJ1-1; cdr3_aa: ASSEAGQLTAF
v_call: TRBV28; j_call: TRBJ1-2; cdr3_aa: ASSLGQGGLGGYT
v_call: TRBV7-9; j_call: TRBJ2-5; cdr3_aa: ASSRLQGGETQY
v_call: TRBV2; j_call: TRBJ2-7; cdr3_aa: ASLRGQGEQY
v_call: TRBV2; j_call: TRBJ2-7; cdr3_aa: ASSYRGEQY
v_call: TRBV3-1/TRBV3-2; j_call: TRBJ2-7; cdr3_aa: ASSQGPYAEQY
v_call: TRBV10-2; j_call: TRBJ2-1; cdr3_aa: ASSGTSGRNEQF
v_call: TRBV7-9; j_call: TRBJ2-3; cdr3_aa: ASSPRGRTRADTQY
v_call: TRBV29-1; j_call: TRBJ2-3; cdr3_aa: SVEATTDTQY
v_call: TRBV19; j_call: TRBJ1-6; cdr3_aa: ASSIGSSGSPLH
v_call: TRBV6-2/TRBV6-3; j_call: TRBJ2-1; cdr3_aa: ASSNPRGTSGSGEQF
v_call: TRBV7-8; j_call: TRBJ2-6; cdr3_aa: ASSHSFSGANVLT
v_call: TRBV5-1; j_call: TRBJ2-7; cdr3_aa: ASSFKVPAGVGPSYEQY
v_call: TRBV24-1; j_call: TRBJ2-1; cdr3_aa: ATSDLSVTGVCYEQF
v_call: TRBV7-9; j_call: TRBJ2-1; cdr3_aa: ASSQSTSGHNEQF
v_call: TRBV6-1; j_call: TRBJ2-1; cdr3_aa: ASSERTRNNEQF
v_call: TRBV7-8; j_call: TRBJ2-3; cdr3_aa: ASSAEHQGRADTQY
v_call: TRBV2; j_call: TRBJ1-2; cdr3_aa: ASSELQTTNYGYT
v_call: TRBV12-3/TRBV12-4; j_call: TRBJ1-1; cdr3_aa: ASSLARGTEAF
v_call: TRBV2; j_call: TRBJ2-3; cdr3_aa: ASTGQGAPGTQY
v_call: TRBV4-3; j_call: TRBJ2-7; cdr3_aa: ASSQGRTAYEQY
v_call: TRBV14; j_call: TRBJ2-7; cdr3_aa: ASSPWTPLYEQY
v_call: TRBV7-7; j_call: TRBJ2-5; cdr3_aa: ASSLGPQETQY
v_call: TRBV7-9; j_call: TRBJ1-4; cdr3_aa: ASSQIAGLNEKLF
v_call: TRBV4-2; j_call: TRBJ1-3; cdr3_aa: ASSPRTASGNTIY
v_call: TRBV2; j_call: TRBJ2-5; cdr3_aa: ASSSGTGRGETQY
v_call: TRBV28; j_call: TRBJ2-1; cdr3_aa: ASSFLAGGLNEQF
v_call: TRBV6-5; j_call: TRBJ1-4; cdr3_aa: ASSSTATNEKLF
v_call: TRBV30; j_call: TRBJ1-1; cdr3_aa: AWSKSRTGRYRDTEAF
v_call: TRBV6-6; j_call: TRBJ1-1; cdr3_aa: ASLQGFHVNTEAF
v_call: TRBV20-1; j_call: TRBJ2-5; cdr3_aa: SARDAGAQY
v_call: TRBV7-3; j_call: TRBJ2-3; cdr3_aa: ASSSFGSTDTQY